The sequence of this T cell receptor (beta chain) was determined in a study of neurological immune-mediated disorders. Findings of the study overall: HTLV-1-associated myelopathy led in TCR clonal expansion, while multiple sclerosis ranked lowest, below healthy controls. CDR3 amino acid sequences of expanded clones were not shared across subjects, a result suggesting private repertoires in all groups.

Germline loops: CDR1 MDHEN, CDR2 SYDVKM. The V end lost 3 bases, the J end lost 4 bases, and 9 bases lay between the germline ends. The CDR3 loop spans 13 amino acids. Ten or more counts support this clonotype. What it recognizes is unknown. The cDNA came from 5'RACE with 10-nucleotide random UMIs. TCRdb reprocessed the 5' RACE reads with MiXCR, giving one entry per CDR3 protein. The sample lists 25,000 to 35,000 distinct CDR3 sequences; around 15% were seen once. Unsorted libraries were prepared from 2 million PBMCs held at -80 C. The receptor's source is a man aged 70-80 years in good health. The chain employs TRBV28 and TRBJ1-2, with D tentatively TRBD1 (6 bases). Sequenced input: PBMCs. CDR3 region: CASSLKGGYGYTF. The CDR3 bases are TGTGCCAGCAGTTTGAAAGGGGGCTATGGCTACACCTTC.